The rows below give T cell receptor beta chains drawn from one sample of a study of T cells in Graves' hyperthyroidism and ophthalmopathy. TCRdb itself ran the multiplex PCR reads through MiXCR, one entry per CDR3 protein. This sample has over 650,000 distinct CDR3 sequences, with approximately 42% found just once. Sample: peripheral blood or thyroid tissue (not recorded which). The receptors were gathered from an adult man with Graves' disease, either hyperthyroidism or ophthalmopathy (not recorded which). Both conserved end residues are part of each CDR3. D genes are given only for firm matches. Some rows mark clone size as missing; the rest say once, few, many or name a class of expanded clone.

TRBV19	TRBJ1-2	TRBD1	-	TGTGCCAGTAGGGACAGGAACTATGGCTACACCTTC	CASRDRNYGYTF
TRBV24-1	TRBJ2-7	TRBD2	-	TGTGCCACCAGGAGCCCCGGGACTAGTGGCTACGAGCAGTACTTC	CATRSPGTSGYEQYF
TRBV7-7	TRBJ1-3	-	-	TGTGCTAGCAGCTTGACCGCCTCAGGGCTTGGAAACACCATATATTTT	CASSLTASGLGNTIYF
TRBV20-1	TRBJ2-7	-	many	TGCAGTGCCAAGACAGAGATGGACGAGCAGTACTTC	CSAKTEMDEQYF
TRBV29-1	TRBJ2-5	-	-	TGCAGCGTTGAGACTGGGGGCCAGTACTTC	CSVETGGQYF
TRBV7-9	TRBJ2-5	-	few	TGTGCCAGCAGCTCCCGTGGTTTGGGCCGCATCCAAGAGACCCAGTACTTC	CASSSRGLGRIQETQYF
TRBV19	TRBJ1-5	-	many	TGTGCCAGTAGTATAGGGTCTTTGGACCCTAGGCCCCAGCATTTT	CASSIGSLDPRPQHF
TRBV25-1	TRBJ2-7	TRBD2	-	TGTGCCAGCAGCCAACTAGCGGGGGTCTACGAGCAGTACTTC	CASSQLAGVYEQYF
TRBV2	TRBJ1-4	-	many	TGTGCCAGCAGATGGGACGGGAGTAATGAAAAACTGTTTTTT	CASRWDGSNEKLFF
TRBV2	TRBJ1-6	TRBD1	-	TGTGCCAGCAGCCGGACAGGGGGCGAACTTCCCCTCCACTTT	CASSRTGGELPLHF
TRBV25-1	TRBJ1-2	TRBD1	-	TGTGCCAGCAGTGTATCCCGGGACAGGGATGTCGAAGGCTACACCTTC	CASSVSRDRDVEGYTF
TRBV4-1	TRBJ1-1	-	few	TGTGCCAGCAGCCTCGAAGTCAGAACATTGACTGAAGCTTTCTTT	CASSLEVRTLTEAFF
TRBV7-8	TRBJ1-5	TRBD1	many	TGTGCCAGCAGCCGGGTGGGACAGGGGAATCAGCCCCAGCATTTT	CASSRVGQGNQPQHF
TRBV10-2	TRBJ1-3	-	many	TGCGCCAGCAGCTTGGGACAAAACTCTGGAAACACCATATATTTT	CASSLGQNSGNTIYF
TRBV20-1	TRBJ2-7	-	many	TGCAGTGCTAAAAGGGTCTACGAGCAGTACTTC	CSAKRVYEQYF
TRBV20-1	TRBJ1-5	TRBD1	-	TGCAGTGCTAGTCCCGGGACAGGGAACAATCAGCCCCAGCATTTT	CSASPGTGNNQPQHF
TRBV7-2	TRBJ1-1	-	-	TGTGCCAGCAGCTCAACCAGCTCGATGAACACTGAAGCTTTCTTT	CASSSTSSMNTEAFF
TRBV7-2	TRBJ2-7	-	-	TGTGCCAGCAGTGAAGTTGGACAATTCTACGAGCAGTACTTC	CASSEVGQFYEQYF
TRBV29-1	TRBJ1-3	TRBD1	-	TGCAGCGTTGAAGTAGGGACAGGGGGGAACACCATATATTTT	CSVEVGTGGNTIYF
TRBV14	TRBJ2-6	TRBD1	few	TGTGCCAGCCGGGACAGGGCCTCCTCTGGGGCCAACGTCCTGACTTTC	CASRDRASSGANVLTF
TRBV7-9	TRBJ1-5	TRBD1	few	TGTGCCAGCACGACGGGACAGGGGAGCCAGCCCCAGCATTTT	CASTTGQGSQPQHF
TRBV29-1	TRBJ2-7	TRBD2	many	TGCAGCGTGGGAACCGGGACTAGAGACTACGAGCAGTACTTC	CSVGTGTRDYEQYF
TRBV12-3/TRBV12-4	TRBJ2-5	-	few	TGTGCCAGCAGTTACCTCGGGCGTGGCTGGGAGACCCAGTACTTC	CASSYLGRGWETQYF
TRBV25-1	TRBJ2-5	-	-	TGTGCCAGCAGTGACAGGGGATGGGTTCTCGAGACCCAGTACTTC	CASSDRGWVLETQYF
TRBV9	TRBJ1-1	-	once	TGTGCCAGCAGCGTTTTGGGGGCACCAGGCATGAACACTGAAGCTTTCTTT	CASSVLGAPGMNTEAFF
TRBV6-1	TRBJ1-1	-	many	TGTGCCAGCAGTGGAGGACCGTTGGCCCCATTCTTT	CASSGGPLAPFF
TRBV5-1	TRBJ1-2	TRBD1	few	TGCGCCAGCACCTCACACACAGGGGCGCCCTTCGATGGCTACACCTTC	CASTSHTGAPFDGYTF